Listed below are T cell receptor beta chains from one sample, sequenced in a study of a mutant IDH1 vaccine in newly diagnosed glioma. Using immunoSEQ multiplex PCR, the repertoire was profiled, and TCRdb retains in-frame clones only, with some absent. The sample holds some 60,000 clones, around 87% seen once. No antigen has been identified for these receptors. This sample comprised PBMCs, obtained from a glioma patient whose treatment included an IDH1 peptide vaccine. The receptor source for this set is a man in his forties or fifties with glioma. Each CDR3 is given with its conserved first and last residue. A D gene is named only where the DNA matches it firmly. Only some rows state a clone size, as once, few, many or a class for expanded clones.

NA	14	NA	TRBV6-5	TRBJ1-2	TGTGCCAGCAGTTACTCGACCGGGTTGGTTGGCTACACCTTC	CASSYSTGLVGYTF
NA	16	NA	TRBV21-1	TRBJ2-7	TGTGCCAACTTACTATTCTGGGATTTCATCGAGTCGGAGCAGTACTTC	CANLLFWDFIESEQYF
NA	17	TRBD2	TRBV7-2	TRBJ2-5	TGTGCCAGCAGCTTATTGGGGACTAGCGGGAGTACGGAGACCCAGTACTTC	CASSLLGTSGSTETQYF
NA	15	NA	TRBV19	TRBJ1-5	TGTGCCAGTAGTATCGTGGGCTATAGCAATCAGCCCCAGCATTTT	CASSIVGYSNQPQHF
NA	14	NA	TRBV5-4	TRBJ1-2	TGTGCCAGCAGCTTGTTGGAGGGAATTTATGGCTACACCTTC	CASSLLEGIYGYTF
few	14	NA	TRBV6-1	TRBJ1-5	TGTGCCAGCAGTGTGTGGACCGAGGATCAGCCCCAGCATTTT	CASSVWTEDQPQHF
NA	12	NA	TRBV4-2	TRBJ2-1	TGTGCCAGCAGCCCTTTACCCAATGAGCAGTTCTTC	CASSPLPNEQFF
NA	16	TRBD2	TRBV7-8	TRBJ2-5	TGTGCCAGCAGGGCTAGCGGGGCAGTGTACCAAGAGACCCAGTACTTC	CASRASGAVYQETQYF
NA	14	NA	TRBV19	TRBJ2-5	TGTGCCAGTAGTACTTCGGACAGAAGCGAGACCCAGTACTTC	CASSTSDRSETQYF
NA	15	NA	TRBV9	TRBJ1-2	TGTGCCAGCAGCGACGTTTTGACAGCTAACTATGGCTACACCTTC	CASSDVLTANYGYTF
few	14	NA	TRBV5-4	TRBJ1-2	TGTGCCAGCAGGGAGGGGCTCCGGGGATATGGCTACACCTTC	CASREGLRGYGYTF
NA	13	NA	TRBV18	TRBJ1-1	TGTGCCAGCTCACCACCGGCACAGTCTGAAGCTTTCTTT	CASSPPAQSEAFF
NA	13	TRBD1	TRBV19	TRBJ1-5	TGTGCCAGTAGTACACAGGGGAATCAGCCCCAGCATTTT	CASSTQGNQPQHF
NA	12	NA	TRBV2	TRBJ2-7	TGTGCCAGCAGTGAACAGGTCTCCGAGCAGTACTTC	CASSEQVSEQYF
NA	13	NA	TRBV6-1	TRBJ2-5	TGTGCCAGCAGTGAATTCAAGCAAGAGACCCAGTACTTC	CASSEFKQETQYF
once	14	TRBD2	TRBV9	TRBJ2-3	TGTGCCAGCAGCACAAGCGGGAGTGAAGATACGCAGTATTTT	CASSTSGSEDTQYF
NA	16	NA	TRBV5-1	TRBJ1-4	TGCGCCAGCAGTCGGACACCCCTTGCAACTAATGAAAAACTGTTTTTT	CASSRTPLATNEKLFF
NA	15	NA	TRBV13	TRBJ2-3	TGTGCCAGCAGCCCAACGGGGCTGAGTACAGATACGCAGTATTTT	CASSPTGLSTDTQYF
NA	15	TRBD2	TRBV5-6	TRBJ2-3	TGTGCCAGCAGGGGAACCGGGACTAGCGGGGGAAAAGAGTATTTT	CASRGTGTSGGKEYF
NA	14	TRBD1	TRBV6-5	TRBJ2-7	TGTGCCAGCAGAAGACAGGGGGCATCTTTAGAGCAGTACTTC	CASRRQGASLEQYF
NA	16	TRBD1	TRBV18	TRBJ1-4	TGTGCCAGCTCACCACTGGGACAGGGGGCGCGGGAAAAACTGTTTTTT	CASSPLGQGAREKLFF
NA	13	NA	TRBV11-2	TRBJ1-2	TGTGCCAGCAGACCGTACAGGGATAATGGCTACACCTTC	CASRPYRDNGYTF
NA	13	NA	TRBV2	TRBJ1-2	TGTGCCAGCGTTAGCAGGAGCGACTATGGCTACACCTTC	CASVSRSDYGYTF
NA	13	NA	TRBV19	TRBJ1-2	TGTGCCAGTAGCCCACAAGGAAGGTATGGCTACACCTTC	CASSPQGRYGYTF
NA	13	NA	TRBV4-1	TRBJ2-1	TGCGCCAGCAGCCAAGACAGCGGAGAAGAGCAGTTCTTC	CASSQDSGEEQFF
NA	19	TRBD2	TRBV5-1	TRBJ2-2	TGCGCCAGCAGCTTGCGTACTAGCGGGAGACTCACGAACACCGGGGAGCTGTTTTTT	CASSLRTSGRLTNTGELFF
NA	14	TRBD1	TRBV10-1	TRBJ2-5	TGCGCCAGCAGGACCGGACAGGGAGGAGAGACCCAGTACTTC	CASRTGQGGETQYF
NA	15	TRBD2	TRBV4-1	TRBJ2-1	TGCGCCAGCAGCCAAGCACTAGCGTGGGACAATGAGCAGTTCTTC	CASSQALAWDNEQFF
medium-sized	13	NA	TRBV6-5	TRBJ1-5	TGTGCCAGCATGGGGGGTTACAATCAGCCCCAGCATTTT	CASMGGYNQPQHF
NA	13	NA	TRBV7-6	TRBJ2-5	TGTGCCAGCAGCCGGAGGTTCCAAGAGACCCAGTACTTC	CASSRRFQETQYF
NA	15	TRBD2	TRBV28	TRBJ2-7	TGTGCCAGCAGTTTACGGACTAGCGGGATAGGCGAGCAGTACTTC	CASSLRTSGIGEQYF
NA	18	TRBD2	TRBV19	TRBJ2-7	TGTGCCAGTAGTACTGCGGGAGGACTAGCGGGTCAGAAGGGGGAGCAGTACTTC	CASSTAGGLAGQKGEQYF
NA	15	NA	TRBV6-1	TRBJ1-1	TGTGCCAGCAGTGAAGCGGTGGCAGCCCGTGGGGAAGCTTTCTTT	CASSEAVAARGEAFF